The 27 T cell receptor beta chains presented below share a single source sample, sequenced in a study of blood T cell repertoires in COVID-19. Clones were sequenced by immunoSEQ multiplex PCR, and TCRdb holds only the in-frame ones, with some missing. The data contain some 330,000 clones, roughly 90% of them singletons. The sequenced sample consisted of peripheral blood. The receptor source for this set is a woman aged 25 to 39 with COVID-19, enrolled during active disease.

The gene calls are TRBV7-9 and TRBJ2-2; D is ambiguous. V lost 5 bases and J lost 6, with 7 bases in between. Germline V CDR1 and CDR2: SEHNR, FQNEAQ (reference sequence). The CDR3 length is 12 residues. The CDR3 is CASSITAGELFF. CDR3 bases: TGTGCCAGCAGCATAACGGCCGGGGAGCTGTTTTTT.

Only one count was recorded for this clone. The chain joins TRBV6-1 to TRBJ1-6; TRBD1 agrees at 10 bases. From germline, CDR1 is MNHNS and CDR2 SASEGT. This CDR3 comprises 15 residues. Unmatched junction bases numbered 6, after V lost 6 bases and J lost 7 bases. Written as DNA, the CDR3 is TGTGCCAGCAGCTGGACAGGGGGGAACAATTCACCCCTCCACTTT. Its translation is CASSWTGGNNSPLHF.

The rearrangement links TRBV6-4 to TRBJ1-1, with D perhaps matching TRBD1 (5 bases). This CDR3 has 16 residues. Germline V gene lookup returns CDR1 MRHNA and CDR2 SNTAGT. Deletions cut 2 bases from V and 1 base from J, with 14 bases between. The CDR3 loop reads CASSDPSAGSNTEAFF. The CDR3 nucleotides read TGTGCCAGCAGTGACCCCTCTGCAGGGTCGAACACTGAAGCTTTCTTT.

This clone has just one count. The chain recombines TRBV4-1 with TRBJ2-6; D may be TRBD2 (6 bases). This CDR3 has 16 amino acids. V lost 4 bases to trimming and J lost 0 bases, with 10 bases between them. CDR1 is MGHRA and CDR2 is YSYEKL in the germline V gene. CDR3 coding DNA: TGCGCCAGCAGCCCTCGGGGGAGCTCTGGGGCCAACGTCCTGACTTTC. Encoded protein: CASSPRGSSGANVLTF.

The chain carries TRBV4-2 and TRBJ1-1; D unclear. Germline CDR1 reads LGHNA; CDR2 reads YNFKEQ. The CDR3 runs to 16 residues. Trimming shortened V by 0 bases and J by 6 bases, and 17 bases separated the two germline ends. CDR3 region: CASSQDWTGLYAEAFF. DNA of the CDR3: TGTGCCAGCAGCCAAGATTGGACGGGGTTGTACGCTGAAGCTTTCTTT.

The rearrangement links TRBV19 to TRBJ1-4; D is possibly TRBD1 (6 bases). The CDR3 is 13 amino acids. Germline V CDR1 and CDR2: LNHDA, SQIVND (reference sequence). V shed 5 bases and J shed 8 bases, with 12 bases lying between them. The CDR3 spells CASSSQGKEKLFF. The CDR3 bases are TGTGCCAGTAGTTCGCAGGGGAAGGAAAAACTGTTTTTT.

This clone came up once. The chain combines TRBV25-1 with TRBJ1-6; D is perhaps TRBD1 (5 bases). In germline, CDR1 is MGHDK, CDR2 SYGVNS. The CDR3 loop spans 13 amino acids. Trimming shortened V by 7 bases and J by 8 bases, and 12 bases separated the two germline ends. This CDR3 is CASMGGIYSPLHF. The DNA for the CDR3 is TGTGCCAGCATGGGGGGAATTTATTCACCCCTCCACTTT.

This clone is a singleton in its sample. The chain has TRBV5-1 and TRBJ1-2, with TRBD1 identical over 7 bases. The CDR3 sequence is 14 residues long. Per the germline V gene, CDR1 is SGHRS and CDR2 is YFSETQ. V dropped 5 bases and J dropped 5; count of bases not matched to a gene: 9. This chain's CDR3 is CASRTDRGRYGYTF. Written as DNA, the CDR3 is TGCGCCAGCAGGACAGATAGGGGGCGGTATGGCTACACCTTC.

The chain combines TRBV30 with TRBJ1-3; no definite D call. Germline assignment: CDR1 GTSNPN and CDR2 SVGIG (reference sequence). This CDR3 comprises 14 residues. V gave up 2 bases and J gave up 0 bases, with 8 bases separating them. This chain's CDR3 is CAWSLTLSGNTIYF. The CDR3 DNA reads TGTGCCTGGAGTCTGACTCTCTCTGGAAACACCATATATTTT.

The chain uses TRBV10-3 and TRBJ2-5; 11 bases fit TRBD2. CDR1 is ENHRY, CDR2 SYGVKD, per germline. The CDR3 has 15 amino acids. After removal of 3 bases from V and 3 bases from J, the junction contained 3 bases not matched to a gene. The CDR3 bases are TGTGCCATCAGTGACCCGACTAGCGGGAAAGAGACCCAGTACTTC. Translating it yields CAISDPTSGKETQYF.

The rearrangement joins TRBV18 to TRBJ2-1; the match to TRBD2 covers 9 bases. Germline loops: CDR1 KGHSH, CDR2 LQKENI. The CDR3 is 15 amino acids. J was trimmed by 10 bases and V by 1 base; bases with no gene match: 8. The CDR3 sequence is CASSPRGGGAAEQFF. The CDR3, as DNA: TGTGCCAGCTCACCACGGGGCGGGGGGGCCGCAGAGCAGTTCTTC.

To note about this clone: Other DNA sequences in the sample encode the same CDR3. The chain is built from TRBV5-4 and TRBJ1-3; D might be TRBD1 (5 bases). The germline V and J ends were trimmed by 2 bases and 4 bases, with 7 bases remaining between them. In germline, CDR1 is SGHNT, CDR2 YYREEE (reference sequence). The CDR3 sequence is 13 residues long. CDR3 region: CASSLTGGNTIYF. CDR3 coding DNA: TGTGCCAGCAGCTTAACAGGAGGAAACACCATATATTTT.

The V gene is TRBV2, the J gene TRBJ2-3; a possible D gene is TRBD2 (6 bases). Trimming removed 7 bases at V and 3 bases at J, with 11 bases between. CDR3 length: 13 amino acids. Germline loops: CDR1 SNHLY, CDR2 FYNNEI. For the CDR3, the DNA is TGTGCCAGCAACTCAGGGAGGACAGATACGCAGTATTTT. Residues: CASNSGRTDTQYF.

This clone was counted a single time. CDR3 DNA sequence: TGTGCCAGCAGTTCCCCTGGTAGCCCAGTCTACGAGCAGTACTTC. Translated, it gives CASSSPGSPVYEQYF. The chain recombines TRBV6-5 with TRBJ2-7; no reliable D call. Deletions cut 4 bases from V and 3 bases from J, with 16 bases between. This CDR3 is 15 amino acids long. Germline CDR1 MNHEY, CDR2 SVGAGI.

The chain links TRBV18 to TRBJ2-1, with 12 nucleotides matching TRBD2. Trimming removed 4 bases from V and 5 bases from J; junction bases left unmatched: 6. Germline-derived CDR1 and CDR2 are KGHSH and LQKENI. CDR3 length equals 16 residues. The CDR3 sequence: CASSLTLAGGNNEQFF. CDR3 DNA: TGTGCCAGCTCACTCACACTAGCGGGGGGAAACAATGAGCAGTTCTTC. Complete variable domain (other parts from reference TRBV18 and TRBJ2-1): NAGVMQNPRHLVRRRGQEARLRCSPMKGHSHVYWYRQLPEEGLKFMVYLQKENIIDESGMPKERFSAEFPKEGPSILRIQQVVRGDSAAYFCASSLTLAGGNNEQFFGPGTRLTVL.

This clone occurred once. The V and J genes are TRBV6-1 and TRBJ2-3; 9 bases agree with TRBD2. The V gene's germline CDR1 is MNHNS and CDR2 SASEGT. J gave up 5 bases and V 2 bases, and 8 bases lay outside the gene matches. This CDR3 region has 16 residues. CDR3: CASSEFVGGGGDTQYF. The CDR3, as DNA: TGTGCCAGCAGTGAATTTGTAGGCGGGGGGGGAGATACGCAGTATTTT.

V and J are TRBV7-6 and TRBJ2-1; 8 bases agree with TRBD2. The junction had 14 bases not matched to a gene; V was cut back by 1 base and J by 9 bases. The CDR3 is made up of 17 amino acids. The germline V gene has CDR1 SGHVS and CDR2 FNYEAQ. The CDR3 DNA reads as TGTGCCAGCAGCTTAGGGTTTAATGCGGGGGGCCTTACTGAGCAGTTCTTC. It is translated as CASSLGFNAGGLTEQFF.

The CDR3 reads CSVNRGNTDTQYF. CDR3 sequence (DNA): TGCAGCGTCAACAGGGGTAACACAGATACGCAGTATTTT. V and J are TRBV29-1 and TRBJ2-3; 7 bases match TRBD1. The ends lost 6 bases at V and 2 bases at J; junction bases unmatched: 5. Germline CDR1 reads SQVTM; CDR2 reads ANQGSEA. CDR3 length equals 13 residues.

J is TRBJ2-2 and V is TRBV7-2; 11 bases agree with TRBD2. Unmatched junction bases numbered 2, after V lost 3 bases and J lost 2 bases. The germline CDR1 and CDR2 sequences are SGHTA and FQGNSA. The CDR3 runs to 16 residues. The CDR3 DNA reads TGTGCCAGCAGCTTTCTAGCGGGGGGAAACACCGGGGAGCTGTTTTTT. The encoded protein is CASSFLAGGNTGELFF.

The rearrangement joins TRBV7-2 to TRBJ2-3; 11 nucleotides line up with TRBD2. CDR3 size: 17 residues. J lost 0 bases, V lost 5 bases, and 7 bases had no gene match. Per the germline V gene, CDR1 is SGHTA and CDR2 is FQGNSA. CDR3: CASSPTLAGDSTDTQYF. The DNA for the CDR3 is TGTGCCAGCAGCCCGACACTAGCGGGGGATAGCACAGATACGCAGTATTTT.

The gene calls are TRBV5-4 and TRBJ2-2, with D perhaps TRBD1 (9 bases). The V end lost 3 bases, the J end lost 8 bases, and 20 bases lay between the germline ends. The CDR3 sequence is 16 residues long. Germline CDR1 is SGHNT and CDR2 is YYREEE (reference sequence). As DNA, the CDR3 is TGTGCCAGCAGCTCGGGAGGGACAGGGAAGGCAGGGGAGCTGTTTTTT. Protein sequence: CASSSGGTGKAGELFF.

The chain couples TRBV25-1 to TRBJ1-1; 12 nucleotides line up with TRBD1. The V segment lost 8 bases and the J segment 0 bases; nucleotides outside the gene matches: 4. The CDR3 length is 15 residues. Per the germline V gene, CDR1 is MGHDK and CDR2 is SYGVNS. CDR3 DNA sequence: TGTGCCAGCGGGGACAGGGGGCTCATGAACACTGAAGCTTTCTTT. Encoded protein: CASGDRGLMNTEAFF. Drawing the rest from reference TRBV25-1 and TRBJ1-1, the complete variable domain is EADIYQTPRYLVIGTGKKITLECSQTMGHDKMYWYQQDPGMELHLIHYSYGVNSTEKGDLSSESTVSRIRTEHFPLTLESARPSHTSQYLCASGDRGLMNTEAFFGQGTRLTVV.

The CDR3 DNA sequence: TGTGCCAGCAGTGAATATAGAGGGTATGAGCAGTTCTTC. Its protein is CASSEYRGYEQFF. V and J are TRBV2 and TRBJ2-1; a possible D gene is TRBD2 (5 bases). CDR3 length equals 13 residues. Germline lookup yields CDR1 SNHLY and CDR2 FYNNEI. The V and J ends lost 2 bases and 8 bases respectively, with 10 bases between them.

The V and J genes are TRBV7-9 and TRBJ1-2; D gene ambiguous. Trimming shortened V by 5 bases and J by 1 base, and 11 bases separated the two germline ends. This CDR3 is built from 14 residues. Germline CDR1 reads SEHNR; CDR2 reads FQNEAQ (reference sequence). The CDR3 region has the DNA TGTGCCAGCAGCCCGCTAGGATTTAACTATGGCTACACCTTC. Its translation is CASSPLGFNYGYTF. The entire variable domain, with the rest obtained from reference TRBV7-9 and TRBJ1-2, is as follows: DTGVSQNPRHKITKRGQNVTFRCDPISEHNRLYWYRQTLGQGPEFLTYFQNEAQLEKSRLLSDRFSAERPKGSFSTLEIQRTEQGDSAMYLCASSPLGFNYGYTFGSGTRLTVV.

The gene calls are TRBV28 and TRBJ1-3; D is perhaps TRBD1 (5 bases). Germline V gene lookup returns CDR1 MDHEN and CDR2 SYDVKM. CDR3 length: 15 residues. V was pared by 6 bases and J by 2 bases, with 14 bases between. In nucleotides, the CDR3 is TGTGCCAGCAGCCAGTGGGCGGGGGCTGGAAACACCATATATTTT. Translating it yields CASSQWAGAGNTIYF.

This clone was recorded only once. The chain is built from TRBV28 and TRBJ1-2; D is ambiguous. This CDR3 is built from 14 residues. The V gene's germline CDR1 is MDHEN and CDR2 SYDVKM. The V and J ends lost 6 bases and 4 bases respectively, with 15 bases between them. As DNA, the CDR3 is TGTGCCAGCAGCTCCCACGGGGATATCTATGGCTACACCTTC. It yields the protein CASSSHGDIYGYTF.

The rearrangement joins TRBV5-1 to TRBJ2-5; 8 bases line up with TRBD2. V trimming: 2 bases; J trimming: 1 base; junction bases outside the gene matches: 7. The CDR3 spans 16 residues. Germline CDR1 reads SGHRS; CDR2 reads YFSETQ. The CDR3 DNA follows: TGCGCCAGCAGCTTTATCGGGGGGGCGTCCCAAGAGACCCAGTACTTC. Amino acid sequence: CASSFIGGASQETQYF.